The clone carrying this T cell receptor (beta chain) was recorded a few times. The antigen is unknown. The CDR3 length is 13 residues. CDR1 is SGHTA and CDR2 is FQGTGA in the germline V gene. Trimming removed 2 bases from V and 1 base from J, with 5 bases in between. The data derive from a study of beta chain features in type 1 diabetes. Study overall: Sorted cell examination encompassed approximately 110 million cells across all samples. Study-wide points: For type 1 diabetes patients, VDJ junctions showed fewer insertions and more deletions.

On average, the one heparinised blood draw given by each donor was about 120 mL. All of the isolated RNA was reverse transcribed, so expressed TCRB transcripts were sequenced. Naive, central memory and regulatory T cell samples produced a mean of roughly 3.8 million reads. TCRdb keeps only in-frame clones here, not all; method: immunoSEQ multiplex PCR. Counted here are more than 300,000 clones, less than 15% occurring once; the ten biggest clones make up approximately 0.019%. Sequenced input: naive CD4+ T cells from blood. This rearrangement joins TRBV7-3 to TRBJ1-1; D unresolved. This sequence was found in a woman under 30 in good health. The chain's CDR3 is CASSLQENTEAFF. CDR3 sequence (DNA): TGTGCCAGCAGCTTACAGGAGAACACTGAAGCTTTCTTT.